The 26 T cell receptor beta chains listed next were all sequenced from one sample in a study of T cell changes during pregnancy in multiple sclerosis. Data came from immunoSEQ multiplex PCR; TCRdb stores just in-frame clones and leaves some out. This sample yields around 30,000 clones, of which more than 90% are seen a single time; 5% to 6% belongs to the top ten. Specimen: CD8+ T cells from peripheral blood mononuclear cells, collected before pregnancy. Source of these receptors: a female donor with multiple sclerosis, enrolled in a pregnancy study.

The CDR3 sequence is CASRAVPYGYTF. The CDR3 region has the DNA TGTGCCAGCAGGGCTGTTCCCTATGGCTACACCTTC. V gene TRBV7-9 combines with J gene TRBJ1-2; D gene unclear. This CDR3 comprises 12 residues. Trimming removed 6 bases from V and 4 bases from J, with 9 bases in between. Germline CDR1 reads SEHNR; CDR2 reads FQNEAQ (reference sequence). The variable domain in full, with the rest retrieved from reference TRBV7-9 and TRBJ1-2, is DTGVSQNPRHKITKRGQNVTFRCDPISEHNRLYWYRQTLGQGPEFLTYFQNEAQLEKSRLLSDRFSAERPKGSFSTLEIQRTEQGDSAMYLCASRAVPYGYTFGSGTRLTVV.

V usage is TRBV7-9 and J usage is TRBJ2-1; TRBD2 agrees at 9 bases. The CDR3 consists of 16 residues. Unmatched junction bases numbered 5, after V lost 1 base and J lost 4 bases. From germline, CDR1 is SEHNR and CDR2 FQNEAQ (reference sequence). CDR3 bases: TGTGCCAGCAGCTTAGGAGGACTAGCGAGTTACAATGAGCAGTTCTTC. It translates to CASSLGGLASYNEQFF.

V usage is TRBV7-9 and J usage is TRBJ2-5; 7 bases align to TRBD1. Germline V gives CDR1 SEHNR, CDR2 FQNEAQ (reference sequence). V was pared by 5 bases and J by 5 bases, with 14 bases of the junction left unmatched. CDR3 length: 16 amino acids. The CDR3 is CASSPKTGWGEETQYF. CDR3 DNA sequence: TGTGCCAGCAGCCCGAAGACAGGGTGGGGAGAGGAGACCCAGTACTTC.

In regard to this clone: One end of the junction does not line up with germline, which may come from a read error. The chain uses TRBV27 and TRBJ2-7; tentative D call: TRBD2 (6 bases). Germline V gene data show CDR1 as MNHEY and CDR2 as SMNVEV (reference sequence). This CDR3 comprises 12 residues. The CDR3, as DNA: TGTGCCAGCAGTCCCCCAACTAGCCAGGCGCACTTC. This codes for CASSPPTSQAHF.

V is TRBV27 and J is TRBJ2-3, with TRBD2 identical over 13 bases. This CDR3 comprises 18 residues. The germline V gene has CDR1 MNHEY and CDR2 SMNVEV (reference sequence). J was trimmed by 4 bases and V by 8 bases; bases with no gene match: 15. For the CDR3, the DNA is TGTGCCAGCTGTCCTCTGGGGACTAGCGGGATAAGGCCAGATACGCAGTATTTT. Translating gives CASCPLGTSGIRPDTQYF.

The chain links TRBV18 to TRBJ2-7; possible D gene TRBD2, 6 bases. The CDR3 runs to 15 residues. Germline V lookup: CDR1 KGHSH, CDR2 LQKENI. The V and J ends lost 3 bases and 3 bases respectively, with 15 bases between them. The CDR3 sequence is CASSPKPGLDYEQYF. The CDR3 DNA follows: TGTGCCAGCTCACCTAAGCCGGGACTGGACTACGAGCAGTACTTC.

This sequence joins TRBV18 and TRBJ2-1; 8 nucleotides line up with TRBD2. CDR3 length equals 17 residues. CDR1 is KGHSH and CDR2 is LQKENI in the germline V gene. The V segment lost 3 bases and the J segment 2 bases; nucleotides outside the gene matches: 9. CDR3 residues: CASSPSGGISPYNEQFF. The DNA for the CDR3 is TGTGCCAGCTCACCCTCGGGGGGGATAAGCCCCTACAATGAGCAGTTCTTC.

This rearrangement joins TRBV9 to TRBJ2-7; TRBD2 might be the D (7 bases). The V gene lost 3 bases and the J gene lost 3 bases, with 19 bases spanning the gap. CDR3 length equals 16 residues. Per the germline V gene, CDR1 is SGDLS and CDR2 is YYNGEE. The DNA of the CDR3 is TGTGCCAGCAGCGCCGCCTCGGGGGGCCAATTCTACGAGCAGTACTTC. Encoded protein: CASSAASGGQFYEQYF.

V usage is TRBV30 and J usage is TRBJ2-1; 7 positions match TRBD1. In germline, CDR1 is GTSNPN, CDR2 SVGIG (reference sequence). This CDR3 is 16 amino acids long. V lost 4 bases to trimming and J lost 0 bases; unmatched junction nucleotides: 9. The CDR3, as DNA: TGTGCCTGGACGAAGACAGGGCCTATCTCCTACAATGAGCAGTTCTTC. Residues: CAWTKTGPISYNEQFF.

This chain links TRBV28 with TRBJ2-7; tentatively, D is TRBD1 (6 bases). Germline CDR1 MDHEN, CDR2 SYDVKM. The CDR3 loop spans 12 amino acids. Deletions cut 6 bases from V and 8 bases from J, with 14 bases between. The CDR3 sequence: CASSLTGQKQYF. CDR3 DNA sequence: TGTGCCAGCAGCTTAACAGGGCAGAAGCAGTACTTC.

The rearrangement uses TRBV13 and TRBJ2-5, with D possibly TRBD2 on 5 matching bases. Germline CDR1 reads PRHDT; CDR2 reads FYEKMQ (reference sequence). This CDR3 comprises 15 residues. Trimming stripped 6 bases from V and 5 bases from J, with 19 bases between. The CDR3 nucleotides are TGTGCCAGCAGGCCCTTGGTGGGAGTTGGTGAGACCCAGTACTTC. Translation: CASRPLVGVGETQYF.

The chain is built from TRBV29-1 and TRBJ1-2; D is perhaps TRBD1 (6 bases). Per germline, CDR1 SQVTM and CDR2 ANQGSEA. The V end was cut by 3 bases, the J end by 0 bases, with 11 bases between. CDR3 length: 14 amino acids. Here the CDR3 reads CSVEGAESNYGYTF. As DNA, the CDR3 is TGCAGCGTTGAGGGGGCAGAGTCTAACTATGGCTACACCTTC.

V gene TRBV27 combines with J gene TRBJ2-3; D not resolved. The CDR3 has 13 amino acids. Looked up from germline, CDR1 is MNHEY and CDR2 is SMNVEV (reference sequence). Trimming took 4 bases from V and 0 from J, leaving 5 bases between them. The chain's CDR3 is CASSSSSTDTQYF. In DNA, the CDR3 is TGTGCCAGCAGTTCCTCTAGCACAGATACGCAGTATTTT.

The rearrangement joins TRBV9 to TRBJ1-6, with TRBD1 as a possible D gene (6 bases). The CDR3 is 15 residues long. V lost 5 bases and J 7 bases, leaving 16 bases between the germline ends. CDR1 and CDR2 from the germline V gene are SGDLS and YYNGEE. CDR3 DNA sequence: TGTGCCAGCAGAGAGGGGACAAGGGAAAATTCACCCCTCCACTTT. Its protein product is CASREGTRENSPLHF.

CDR3 DNA sequence: TGTGCCAGCAGTGAATCGTGGGAGCGCTCCTACAATGAGCAGTTCTTC. It yields the protein CASSESWERSYNEQFF. V gene TRBV6-4 combines with J gene TRBJ2-1, with D possibly matching TRBD2 (5 bases). With 3 bases removed from V and 0 bases from J, the gap between germline ends came to 12 bases. Germline assignment: CDR1 MRHNA and CDR2 SNTAGT. This CDR3 is built from 16 residues.

This sequence joins TRBV4-1 and TRBJ1-1; tentative D call: TRBD1 (6 bases). Germline-derived CDR1 and CDR2 are MGHRA and YSYEKL. The ends were cut back, 4 bases at V and 5 bases at J, with 11 bases in the middle. The CDR3 extends over 13 amino acids. This chain's CDR3 is CASSPQQGTEAFF. CDR3 in DNA: TGCGCCAGCAGCCCCCAACAGGGTACTGAAGCTTTCTTT.

The V and J genes are TRBV5-4 and TRBJ2-3; D possibly corresponds to TRBD2 (7 bases). V gave up 10 bases and J gave up 0 bases, with 12 bases separating them. The CDR3 length is 13 residues. Germline assignment: CDR1 SGHNT and CDR2 YYREEE (reference sequence). This CDR3 is CAEGGGSTDTQYF. In nucleotides, the CDR3 is TGTGCCGAAGGGGGGGGCAGCACAGATACGCAGTATTTT.

The chain is built from TRBV19 and TRBJ2-1; D may be TRBD2 (5 bases). Germline V gene data show CDR1 as LNHDA and CDR2 as SQIVND (reference sequence). Trimming shortened V by 2 bases and J by 9 bases, and 11 bases separated the two germline ends. This CDR3 is 13 amino acids long. CDR3 sequence: CASSIKLVAEQFF. Written as DNA, the CDR3 is TGTGCCAGTAGTATAAAACTAGTTGCTGAGCAGTTCTTC.

CDR3: CASSHRTGQGQPQHF. The CDR3 region has the DNA TGCGCCAGCAGCCACAGGACAGGGCAAGGTCAGCCCCAGCATTTT. V usage is TRBV4-1 and J usage is TRBJ1-5, with 8 positions matching TRBD1. Germline trimming cut 3 bases from V and 6 bases from J; bases unmatched to any gene: 7. This CDR3 region has 15 residues. Germline loops: CDR1 MGHRA, CDR2 YSYEKL.

This clone has more than one count but fewer than ten. The V and J genes are TRBV6-5 and TRBJ1-1; D is uncertain. V was clipped by 0 bases and J by 1 base, with 6 bases between them. Germline CDR1 MNHEY, CDR2 SVGAGI. The CDR3 consists of 14 residues. CDR3 in amino acids: CASSYSRGNTEAFF. CDR3 bases: TGTGCCAGCAGTTACTCGCGGGGGAACACTGAAGCTTTCTTT.

The genes are TRBV7-9 and TRBJ2-2; 9 nucleotides match TRBD1. From germline, CDR1 is SEHNR and CDR2 FQNEAQ (reference sequence). The CDR3 is 15 residues long. With 10 bases clipped from V and 5 bases from J, the junction kept 11 bases outside the gene matches. Written as DNA, the CDR3 is TGTGCCACCACCGGGACAGGGAGTTTGACCGGGGAGCTGTTTTTT. The encoded protein is CATTGTGSLTGELFF.

The CDR3 DNA is TGTGCCAGCAGCCCCTCTTCGGGACTAGCGGGATACTACAATGAGCAGTTCTTC. Its translation: CASSPSSGLAGYYNEQFF. V usage is TRBV5-8 and J usage is TRBJ2-1; 13 bases are shared with TRBD2. After removal of 4 bases from V and 3 bases from J, the junction contained 10 bases not matched to a gene. The CDR3 is 18 amino acids. Germline V gene lookup returns CDR1 SGHTS and CDR2 YDEGEE. Full variable domain (outside the CDR3, taken from reference TRBV5-8 and TRBJ2-1): EAGVTQSPTHLIKTRGQQATLRCSPISGHTSVYWYQQALGLGLQFLLWYDEGEERNRGNFPPRFSGRQFPNYSSELNVNALELEDSALYLCASSPSSGLAGYYNEQFFGPGTRLTVL.

The chain links TRBV27 to TRBJ2-7; 8 nucleotides match TRBD1. The CDR3 length is 15 residues. From germline, CDR1 is MNHEY and CDR2 SMNVEV (reference sequence). The V segment lost 4 bases and the J segment 3 bases; nucleotides outside the gene matches: 8. This CDR3 is CASSYRTGLNYEQYF. CDR3 nucleotides: TGTGCCAGCAGTTACCGGACAGGGCTCAACTACGAGCAGTACTTC.

This sequence joins TRBV7-2 and TRBJ2-7; the match to TRBD2 covers 8 bases. The CDR3 is made up of 15 amino acids. Unmatched junction bases numbered 7, after V lost 2 bases and J lost 4 bases. Germline CDR1 is SGHTA and CDR2 is FQGNSA. This chain's CDR3 is CASSLTGGAAYEQYF. CDR3 DNA: TGTGCCAGCAGCTTAACGGGGGGGGCCGCGTACGAGCAGTACTTC.

This clone was found a few times. The chain is built from TRBV9 and TRBJ1-2; D is undetermined. Trimming cost V 4 bases and J 3 bases, with 10 bases left between them. CDR1 and CDR2 (germline): SGDLS, YYNGEE. This CDR3 region has 13 residues. The CDR3 loop reads CASSQDWHYGYTF. CDR3 nucleotides: TGTGCCAGCAGCCAGGACTGGCACTATGGCTACACCTTC.

The chain combines TRBV5-1 with TRBJ1-1; no clear D. The CDR3 runs to 11 residues. The germline gives CDR1 SGHRS, CDR2 YFSETQ. V was cut by 8 bases and J by 6 bases, with 11 bases left in between. CDR3 in amino acids: CASNAGAEAFF. DNA of the CDR3: TGCGCCAGTAACGCGGGCGCTGAAGCTTTCTTT.